This TCR beta chain was identified in a study of identical twins. Study observations and caveats: Invariant cells of the MAIT and iNKT types might have partly distorted the zero-insertion analyses. Out-of-frame alpha sequences shared between twins exhibited an excess of low generation probability.

This clonotype has only a few counts. No antigen is known for it. Healthy Caucasians were all of the donors. The V gene end was trimmed by 3 bases and the J gene end by 0 bases; junction bases not matched to a gene: 9. Germline V CDR1 and CDR2: MNHEY, SVGAGI. The CDR3 has 18 amino acids. From the 5' RACE reads, TCRdb called clonotypes with MiXCR, one entry per CDR3 protein. The table shows 1.5 million to 2 million distinct CDR3 sequences, with about 30% occurring only once. The sample taken for sequencing was cord blood. The V call is TRBV6-5, the J call TRBJ1-3; 9 bases match TRBD1. The clonotype comes from a newborn girl in good health. CDR3 DNA sequence: TGTGCCAGCAGTTATCATGTACAGGGGGCCCACTCTGGAAACACCATATATTTT. Translated: CASSYHVQGAHSGNTIYF.